The 23 T cell receptor beta chains below were found in one sample sequenced in a study of T cell responses to AZD1222 COVID-19 vaccine. Sequenced by immunoSEQ multiplex PCR; TCRdb stores in-frame clones only, minus some. The top ten hold 37% of the sample, which has about 39,000 clones, 90% seen once. The starting material was peripheral blood, obtained 28 days after the second AZD1222 dose. These receptors were obtained from an adult who received the AZD1222 COVID-19 vaccine.

V and J are TRBV27 and TRBJ2-3; 7 bases are shared with TRBD2. CDR1 and CDR2 from the germline V gene are MNHEY and SMNVEV (reference sequence). The CDR3 loop spans 15 amino acids. V was pared by 2 bases and J by 6 bases, with 8 bases of the junction left unmatched. Here the CDR3 reads CASSLGSNGGDTQYF. CDR3 bases: TGTGCCAGCAGTTTAGGGTCAAACGGGGGGGATACGCAGTATTTT.

Here the CDR3 reads CASSLPNQPQHF. In nucleotides, the CDR3 is TGTGCCAGCAGCCTCCCCAATCAGCCCCAGCATTTT. The chain couples TRBV3-1 (or the pseudogene TRBV3-2) to TRBJ1-5; D unclear. Germline CDR1 and CDR2: LGHDT and YNNKEL (reference sequence). There are 12 residues in the CDR3. Trimming stripped 4 bases from V and 3 bases from J, with 4 bases between.

The chain combines TRBV18 with TRBJ1-3, with D hard to call. The CDR3 totals 16 residues. The germline gives CDR1 KGHSH, CDR2 LQKENI. Deletions cut 1 base from V and 2 bases from J, with 12 bases between. The chain's CDR3 is CASSPLKGGPGNTIYF. The CDR3 DNA sequence: TGTGCCAGCTCACCACTGAAGGGAGGCCCTGGAAACACCATATATTTT.

The rearrangement joins TRBV19 to TRBJ1-2, with D perhaps matching TRBD1 (5 bases). The germline V gene has CDR1 LNHDA and CDR2 SQIVND (reference sequence). This CDR3 contains 14 residues. V was cut by 5 bases and J by 4 bases, with 14 bases left in between. As DNA, the CDR3 is TGTGCCAGTAGTTCCGCCGGGACCTCCTATGGCTACACCTTC. Its protein is CASSSAGTSYGYTF. The full variable domain, its missing parts supplied by reference TRBV19 and TRBJ1-2, is DGGITQSPKYLFRKEGQNVTLSCEQNLNHDAMYWYRQDPGQGLRLIYYSQIVNDFQKGDIAEGYSVSREKKESFPLTVTSAQKNPTAFYLCASSSAGTSYGYTFGSGTRLTVV.

A single count supports this clone. The rearrangement uses TRBV15 and TRBJ1-2; D unresolved. The CDR3 is 19 amino acids. Trimming cost V 0 bases and J 6 bases, with 26 bases left between them. Looked up from germline, CDR1 is LNHNV and CDR2 is YYDKDF (reference sequence). Here the CDR3 reads CATSRDMALGRVIPDGYTF. CDR3 nucleotide sequence: TGTGCCACCAGCAGAGATATGGCCCTTGGCCGGGTTATACCGGATGGCTACACCTTC.

This clone has a single count. The chain combines TRBV6-2 or TRBV6-3 with TRBJ1-2, with a tentative D call TRBD1 (5 bases). The V end was cut by 4 bases, the J end by 2 bases, with 11 bases between. Germline CDR1 is MNHEY and CDR2 is SVGEGT. CDR3 length: 14 residues. The DNA of the CDR3 is TGTGCCAGCAGTTTCGACAGCTCCAACTATGGCTACACCTTC. It is translated as CASSFDSSNYGYTF.

The chain uses TRBV11-3 and TRBJ2-7, with D unclear. Germline V gene lookup returns CDR1 SGHNT and CDR2 YENEEA. This CDR3 is built from 13 residues. V dropped 0 bases and J dropped 2 bases, with 5 bases sitting between them. The CDR3 nucleotides are TGTGCCAGCAGCTTAGATGGCACCTACGAGCAGTACTTC. This translates into CASSLDGTYEQYF.

This chain's CDR3 is CASSVGGTPYNSPLHF. CDR3 DNA: TGTGCCAGCAGCGTAGGGGGAACCCCCTATAATTCACCCCTCCACTTT. The chain is built from TRBV9 and TRBJ1-6; D unclear. This CDR3 has 16 amino acids. Trimming cost V 0 bases and J 2 bases, with 9 bases left between them. Germline V lookup: CDR1 SGDLS, CDR2 YYNGEE.

The chain has TRBV11-2 and TRBJ2-2; 7 bases map to TRBD1. CDR3 length: 12 amino acids. The germline V gene has CDR1 SGHAT and CDR2 FQNNGV. In DNA form, the CDR3 reads TGTGTCGAGGGGGCGGGCACCGGGGAGCTGTTTTTT. It yields the protein CVEGAGTGELFF.

V and J are TRBV27 and TRBJ2-5, with D perhaps TRBD1 (6 bases). CDR1 is MNHEY, CDR2 SMNVEV, per germline (reference sequence). Trimming took 5 bases from V and 5 from J, leaving 15 bases between them. This CDR3 has 14 amino acids. As DNA, the CDR3 is TGTGCCAGCAGTAGAGGGGGAAACAGGGAGACCCAGTACTTC. It encodes CASSRGGNRETQYF.

The J gene is TRBJ2-5, the V gene TRBV5-5; TRBD1 aligns across 8 bases. CDR3 size: 13 residues. CDR1 is SGHKS and CDR2 is YYEKEE in the germline V gene (reference sequence). V trimming: 4 bases; J trimming: 5 bases; junction bases outside the gene matches: 4. CDR3 amino acids: CASSPDRVETQYF. CDR3 DNA sequence: TGTGCCAGCAGCCCGGACAGGGTGGAGACCCAGTACTTC.

The V call is TRBV4-2, the J call TRBJ1-5, with TRBD1 matching over 11 bases. The trim removed 1 base at V and 6 bases at J, leaving 2 bases unmatched. Germline V gene lookup returns CDR1 LGHNA and CDR2 YNFKEQ. This CDR3 is built from 15 residues. The CDR3 spells CASSQGGQGGQPQHF. The CDR3 DNA follows: TGTGCCAGCAGCCAAGGGGGACAGGGGGGTCAGCCCCAGCATTTT.

The chain carries TRBV7-8 and TRBJ2-1, with D perhaps matching TRBD2 (6 bases). This CDR3 has 12 residues. Germline CDR1 SGHVS, CDR2 FQNEAQ. V was clipped by 5 bases and J by 8 bases, with 10 bases between them. The CDR3, as DNA: TGTGCCAGCAGCCGGGACTGGGATGAGCAGTTCTTC. This translates into CASSRDWDEQFF.

V and J are TRBV7-2 and TRBJ1-2; tentatively, D is TRBD1 (5 bases). V lost 5 bases and J 3 bases, leaving 28 bases between the germline ends. The CDR3 sequence is 19 residues long. CDR1 is SGHTA, CDR2 FQGNSA, per germline. The CDR3 nucleotides are TGTGCCAGCAGCCCGCGGGCGCAGGGACTGAGGTTGGACTACTATGGCTACACCTTC. This translates into CASSPRAQGLRLDYYGYTF.

V and J are TRBV29-1 and TRBJ2-3; D call uncertain. CDR1 is SQVTM, CDR2 ANQGSEA, per germline. There are 14 residues in the CDR3. Trimming stripped 8 bases from V and 2 bases from J, with 17 bases between. The CDR3, as DNA: TGCAGCTCAATCCCACCCTCCCACACAGATACGCAGTATTTT. Its translation is CSSIPPSHTDTQYF.

The chain links TRBV2 to TRBJ2-7; D gene ambiguous. Trimming removed 9 bases from V and 3 bases from J, with 9 bases in between. The V gene's germline CDR1 is SNHLY and CDR2 FYNNEI. The CDR3 is 11 amino acids. The CDR3 loop is CASRTSYEQYF. CDR3 nucleotide sequence: TGTGCCAGTCGCACGAGCTACGAGCAGTACTTC. Full variable domain (missing parts from reference TRBV2 and TRBJ2-7): EPEVTQTPSHQVTQMGQEVILRCVPISNHLYFYWYRQILGQKVEFLVSFYNNEISEKSEIFDDQFSVERPDGSNFTLKIRSTKLEDSAMYFCASRTSYEQYFGPGTRLTVT.

The sample holds one count of this clone. This chain uses TRBV5-8 with TRBJ1-3, with D maybe TRBD1 (6 bases). The V gene lost 1 base and the J gene lost 9 bases, with 17 bases spanning the gap. CDR1 SGHTS and CDR2 YDEGEE come from the germline V gene. The CDR3 length is 15 residues. CDR3 sequence: CASSLSIRGYGTIYF. CDR3 in DNA: TGTGCCAGCAGCTTGAGTATCAGGGGTTACGGCACCATATATTTT.

This clone has just one count. The V call is TRBV11-2, the J call TRBJ2-2; D is unresolved. V gave up 0 bases and J gave up 5 bases, with 1 base separating them. Germline loops: CDR1 SGHAT, CDR2 FQNNGV. This CDR3 comprises 12 residues. CDR3 DNA sequence: TGTGCCAGCAGCTTAGAAACCGGGGAGCTGTTTTTT. This sequence encodes CASSLETGELFF.

This clone has a handful of counts. The rearrangement uses TRBV2 and TRBJ2-5, with D possibly TRBD2 on 5 matching bases. The germline V and J ends were trimmed by 4 bases and 7 bases, with 13 bases remaining between them. Germline loops: CDR1 SNHLY, CDR2 FYNNEI. This CDR3 has 13 residues. CDR3 sequence: CASSVTLEGTQYF. The CDR3 coding sequence is TGTGCCAGCAGTGTGACCCTCGAGGGGACCCAGTACTTC.

This clone was seen only once. The chain is built from TRBV7-8 and TRBJ1-1; D is unclear. Trimming pared 2 bases from V and 2 bases from J, leaving 12 bases between. CDR3 length: 15 residues. Per germline, CDR1 SGHVS and CDR2 FQNEAQ. CDR3 sequence reads: CASSLRTGENTEAFF. CDR3 bases: TGTGCCAGCAGCTTACGGACGGGAGAAAACACTGAAGCTTTCTTT.

The chain employs TRBV6-5 and TRBJ1-4; no clear D. In germline, CDR1 is MNHEY, CDR2 SVGAGI. V gave up 4 bases and J gave up 2 bases, with 8 bases separating them. This CDR3 comprises 14 residues. CDR3 protein: CASSSGVTNEKLFF. DNA of the CDR3: TGTGCCAGCAGTTCTGGGGTGACTAATGAAAAACTGTTTTTT.

The chain recombines TRBV6-5 with TRBJ1-2; D not certain. CDR1 and CDR2 from the germline V gene are MNHEY and SVGAGI. Trimming left V 2 bases short and J 0 bases short, with 7 bases between. This CDR3 is 14 amino acids long. CDR3 amino acids: CASSYRVANYGYTF. CDR3 bases: TGTGCCAGCAGTTACAGGGTAGCTAACTATGGCTACACCTTC.

This chain links TRBV9 with TRBJ2-3; maybe TRBD1 (6 bases). The germline CDR1 and CDR2 sequences are SGDLS and YYNGEE. Trimming removed 1 base from V and 2 bases from J, with 11 bases in between. The CDR3 consists of 15 residues. The CDR3 DNA reads TGTGCCAGCAGCGTATCAGGGGCCCACACAGATACGCAGTATTTT. Protein sequence: CASSVSGAHTDTQYF.